The TCR beta chain under discussion was sequenced for a study of identical twins. Study results and caveats: Twins' surplus sharing was weaker for beta out-of-frame sequences.

This CDR3 has 15 amino acids. V lost 6 bases to trimming and J lost 1 base, with 16 bases between them. In germline, CDR1 is DFQATT, CDR2 SNEGSKA (reference sequence). Template switching supplied a universal primer site; unique molecular identifiers were carried on the cDNA. TCRdb reprocessed the 5' RACE reads with MiXCR, giving one entry per CDR3 protein. The table shows a few hundred thousand distinct CDR3 sequences, with just under 10% occurring only once. Everyone who donated was a healthy Caucasian. This clonotype was recorded at least ten times. Its antigen is undetermined. The sample was also reused in another study, on yellow fever vaccine responses in identical twins. Per that paper: Among the twins, the vaccine T cell response reportedly seemed partly convergent and partly personalized.

The chain recombines TRBV20-1 with TRBJ1-5, with D possibly being TRBD1 (6 bases). The sample was PBMCs. The TCR originated in a woman in her late teens or twenties in good health. The CDR3 sequence is CSAKRGGESNQPQHF. CDR3 sequence (DNA): TGCAGTGCCAAGAGGGGGGGCGAAAGCAATCAGCCCCAGCATTTT.